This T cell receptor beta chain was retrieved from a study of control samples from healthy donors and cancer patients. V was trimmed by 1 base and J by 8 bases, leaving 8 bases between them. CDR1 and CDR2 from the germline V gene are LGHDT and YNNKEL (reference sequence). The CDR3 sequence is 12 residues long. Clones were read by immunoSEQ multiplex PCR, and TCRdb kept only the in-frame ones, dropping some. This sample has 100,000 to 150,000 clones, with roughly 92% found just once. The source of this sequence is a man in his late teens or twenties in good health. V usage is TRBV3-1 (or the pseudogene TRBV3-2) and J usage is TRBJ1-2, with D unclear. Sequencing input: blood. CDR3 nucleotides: TGTGCCAGCAGCCAAGGAGGGTTGGGCTACACCTTC. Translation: CASSQGGLGYTF.